Listed below are T cell receptor beta chains from one sample, sequenced in a study of blood T cell repertoires in COVID-19. Sequencing was performed with immunoSEQ multiplex PCR; in TCRdb, only in-frame clones are kept and a portion is missing. Counted here are some 150,000 clones, roughly 88% occurring once; the ten biggest clones make up 1.5%. Sequenced sample: peripheral blood. These receptors were collected from an older woman with acute or convalescent COVID-19. Each CDR3 is given with its conserved first and last residue. A D gene is named only where the DNA matches it firmly. Clone sizes are given selectively: once, few, many, or a class where the clone is expanded.

CDR3nt: TGTGCCACCAGTGATAAGACTAGTGATGAGCAGTTCTTC
CDR3aa: CATSDKTSDEQFF
j_gene: TRBJ2-1
d_gene: NA
len: 13
abundance: NA
v_gene: TRBV24-1

CDR3nt: TGTGCCAGCAGTTTATTCGTAAATCAGCCCCAGCATTTT
CDR3aa: CASSLFVNQPQHF
j_gene: TRBJ1-5
d_gene: NA
len: 13
abundance: NA
v_gene: TRBV28

CDR3nt: TGCAGCGGCTCCGTGTTGGCGGGAGGTGAAGCTTTCTTT
CDR3aa: CSGSVLAGGEAFF
j_gene: TRBJ1-1
d_gene: NA
len: 13
abundance: NA
v_gene: TRBV29-1

CDR3nt: TGTGCCAGTTTAGACAGTCTGACAAACACTGAAGCTTTCTTT
CDR3aa: CASLDSLTNTEAFF
j_gene: TRBJ1-1
d_gene: NA
len: 14
abundance: NA
v_gene: TRBV18

CDR3nt: TGTGCCAGCAGCTTGGTCACTAGCTGGGGGTCTAGCACAGATACGCAGTATTTT
CDR3aa: CASSLVTSWGSSTDTQYF
j_gene: TRBJ2-3
d_gene: NA
len: 18
abundance: NA
v_gene: TRBV5-6

CDR3nt: TGTGCCAGCAGCCTGCTTCCGGGATCTGGGGCCAACGTCCTGACTTTC
CDR3aa: CASSLLPGSGANVLTF
j_gene: TRBJ2-6
d_gene: NA
len: 16
abundance: NA
v_gene: TRBV7-3

CDR3nt: TGTGCCAGCAGTTTCAGAGGCGGAGGGCGGTCACCCCTCCACTTT
CDR3aa: CASSFRGGGRSPLHF
j_gene: TRBJ1-6
d_gene: NA
len: 15
abundance: NA
v_gene: TRBV28

CDR3nt: TGTGCCAGCAGTTTACTGACTAGCGGTAACAATGAGCAGTTCTTC
CDR3aa: CASSLLTSGNNEQFF
j_gene: TRBJ2-1
d_gene: TRBD2
len: 15
abundance: NA
v_gene: TRBV28

CDR3nt: TGTGCCAGCAGAACCCCGGGACACGATACGAACACCGGGGAGCTGTTTTTT
CDR3aa: CASRTPGHDTNTGELFF
j_gene: TRBJ2-2
d_gene: NA
len: 17
abundance: NA
v_gene: TRBV28

CDR3nt: TGTGCCAGCAGCTTGACAGGGAACACTGAAGCTTTCTTT
CDR3aa: CASSLTGNTEAFF
j_gene: TRBJ1-1
d_gene: NA
len: 13
abundance: few
v_gene: TRBV7-2

CDR3nt: TGTGCCAGTAGTATCTCAGGGGGATATGGCTACACCTTC
CDR3aa: CASSISGGYGYTF
j_gene: TRBJ1-2
d_gene: TRBD1
len: 13
abundance: NA
v_gene: TRBV19

CDR3nt: TGTGCCAGCAGCAAAAGGGGAGGCAGGGGGGAGGATGGCTACACCTTC
CDR3aa: CASSKRGGRGEDGYTF
j_gene: TRBJ1-2
d_gene: NA
len: 16
abundance: NA
v_gene: TRBV21-1

CDR3nt: TGTGCCAGCAGCTCACAGGGGCCCTACGAGCAGTACTTC
CDR3aa: CASSSQGPYEQYF
j_gene: TRBJ2-7
d_gene: TRBD1
len: 13
abundance: NA
v_gene: TRBV7-2

CDR3nt: TGTGCCAGCAGGGGCGTGGGGCAGGCCTATGGCTACACCTTC
CDR3aa: CASRGVGQAYGYTF
j_gene: TRBJ1-2
d_gene: NA
len: 14
abundance: NA
v_gene: TRBV6-5